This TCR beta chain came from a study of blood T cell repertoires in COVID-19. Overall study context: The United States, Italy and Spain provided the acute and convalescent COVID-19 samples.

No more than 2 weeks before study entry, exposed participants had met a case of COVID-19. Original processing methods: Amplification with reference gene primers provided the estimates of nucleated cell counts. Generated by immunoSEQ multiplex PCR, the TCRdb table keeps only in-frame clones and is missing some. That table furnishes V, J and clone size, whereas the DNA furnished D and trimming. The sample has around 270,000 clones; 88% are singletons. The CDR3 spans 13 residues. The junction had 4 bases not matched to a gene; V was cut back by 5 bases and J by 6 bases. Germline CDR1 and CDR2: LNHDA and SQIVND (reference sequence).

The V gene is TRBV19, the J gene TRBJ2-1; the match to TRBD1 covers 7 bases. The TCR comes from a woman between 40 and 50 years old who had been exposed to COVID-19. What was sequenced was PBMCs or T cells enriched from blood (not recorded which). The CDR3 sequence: CASSLGQANEQFF. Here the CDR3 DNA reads TGTGCCAGTAGTCTCGGACAGGCCAATGAGCAGTTCTTC.